This TCR beta chain is from a study of T cell changes during pregnancy in multiple sclerosis. Trimming cost V 1 base and J 3 bases; bases outside gene matches: 4. Germline assignment: CDR1 MGHRA and CDR2 YSYEKL. This CDR3 comprises 15 residues. Profiling relied on immunoSEQ multiplex PCR, and the TCRdb table lists in-frame clones only, not all of them. The sample lists about 70,000 clones; 85% to 95% were seen once. V usage is TRBV4-1 and J usage is TRBJ2-7, with 9 bases matching TRBD2. Sequenced here: peripheral blood, sampled in the second trimester of pregnancy. This TCR was recovered from a female donor in good health, enrolled as a control in a pregnancy study. As DNA, the CDR3 is TGCGCCAGCAGCCAAGGGGCACTAGCGGGCTACGAGCAGTACTTC. Encoded protein: CASSQGALAGYEQYF.